These 6 T cell receptor beta chains share one sample of origin, sequenced in a study of siplizumab effects on memory and regulatory T cells. Only in-frame clones appear in the TCRdb table, and some are missing; sequencing was by immunoSEQ multiplex PCR. The data hold some 97,000 clones, with 92% observed a single time. Sequenced material: Tregs sorted from blood. These receptors were taken from a human donor in good health.

The chain has TRBV27 and TRBJ2-7; 8 bases map to TRBD2. CDR1 and CDR2 (germline): MNHEY, SMNVEV (reference sequence). The CDR3 spans 16 residues. The ends lost 1 base at V and 1 base at J; junction bases unmatched: 6. The CDR3 nucleotides read TGTGCCAGCAGTTTATTTGGAGTAGCGGGATCCTACGAGCAGTACTTC. Translating gives CASSLFGVAGSYEQYF.

The count of this clone is one. DNA for the CDR3: TGTGCCAGCAGCTTGGGCCCTGGGACAGGGAAGCATGAAGCTTTCTTT. It encodes CASSLGPGTGKHEAFF. The rearrangement uses TRBV5-5 and TRBJ1-1, with TRBD1 identical over 9 bases. The CDR3 extends over 16 amino acids. Germline CDR1 reads SGHKS; CDR2 reads YYEKEE (reference sequence). The J segment lost 7 bases and the V segment lost 0 bases, leaving 10 bases of the junction unmatched.

This chain connects TRBV2 to TRBJ1-3; D ambiguous. The germline CDR1 and CDR2 sequences are SNHLY and FYNNEI. CDR3 length: 15 residues. V was shortened by 7 bases and J by 6 bases, with 19 bases between the two germline ends. The CDR3 coding sequence is TGTGCCAGCATTAGAGAGGGTCGTAAAGAAAACACCATATATTTT. It is translated as CASIREGRKENTIYF.

This clone was counted a single time. The chain uses TRBV9 and TRBJ2-7, with 8 bases matching TRBD2. The CDR3 runs 15 residues. V gave up 0 bases and J gave up 3 bases; unmatched junction bases: 5. Per germline, CDR1 SGDLS and CDR2 YYNGEE. CDR3 in amino acids: CASSVDDGRGYEQYF. The CDR3 coding sequence is TGTGCCAGCAGCGTAGACGACGGGAGGGGCTACGAGCAGTACTTC.

The chain carries TRBV27 and TRBJ1-1; TRBD1 matches at 8 bases. Germline V gene data show CDR1 as MNHEY and CDR2 as SMNVEV (reference sequence). This CDR3 comprises 15 residues. J was trimmed by 3 bases and V by 2 bases; bases with no gene match: 5. The CDR3 DNA sequence: TGTGCCAGCAGTTTACAGGGGGCGCGGGACACTGAAGCTTTCTTT. Protein product: CASSLQGARDTEAFF.

Only a few counts were recorded for this clone. The V gene is TRBV15, the J gene TRBJ2-1, with a weak D call TRBD1 (6 bases). The germline V gene has CDR1 LNHNV and CDR2 YYDKDF (reference sequence). This CDR3 spans 15 amino acids. Between the trimmed V and J ends, which lost 1 base and 8 bases, there was a span of 15 bases. The chain's CDR3 is CATSRAGRGDDEQFF. CDR3 nucleotide sequence: TGTGCCACCAGCAGAGCCGGCAGGGGAGACGATGAGCAGTTCTTC.